These 30 T cell receptor beta chains were all obtained from the same sample, sequenced in a study of blood T cell repertoires in COVID-19. Generated by immunoSEQ multiplex PCR, the TCRdb table keeps only in-frame clones and is missing some. The data hold about 130,000 clones, with approximately 85% observed a single time. The source material was peripheral blood. All receptors come from a human donor in a cohort sampled during active COVID-19.

V gene TRBV7-9 combines with J gene TRBJ2-1; 7 nucleotides agree with TRBD2. This CDR3 contains 14 residues. The junction had 12 bases not matched to a gene; V was cut back by 11 bases and J by 5 bases. The germline V gene has CDR1 SEHNR and CDR2 FQNEAQ (reference sequence). Here the CDR3 reads CACEGGSLNNEQFF. DNA for the CDR3: TGTGCCTGTGAGGGCGGGAGTCTGAACAATGAGCAGTTCTTC.

The chain carries TRBV27 and TRBJ1-2, with D tentatively TRBD1 (5 bases). V lost 0 bases to trimming and J lost 7 bases, with 15 bases between them. The CDR3 runs 15 residues. CDR1 and CDR2 (germline): MNHEY, SMNVEV (reference sequence). The CDR3 nucleotides are TGTGCCAGCAGTTTATCAAGGACACCAGTCCGTGGCTACACCTTC. It encodes CASSLSRTPVRGYTF.

The V and J genes are TRBV12-3 or TRBV12-4 and TRBJ1-1; D gene unclear. Trimming pared 2 bases from V and 5 bases from J, leaving 9 bases between. The CDR3 length is 13 residues. The DNA for the CDR3 is TGTGCCAGCAGTTTATCGGAGTTTACTGAAGCTTTCTTT. Residues: CASSLSEFTEAFF.

V usage is TRBV2 and J usage is TRBJ2-1, with 10 bases matching TRBD2. Looked up from germline, CDR1 is SNHLY and CDR2 is FYNNEI. After removal of 5 bases from V and 7 bases from J, the junction contained 8 bases not matched to a gene. The CDR3 length is 15 residues. CDR3 amino acids: CASSPSGRAKNEQFF. In DNA form, the CDR3 reads TGTGCCAGCAGTCCCAGCGGGAGGGCTAAAAATGAGCAGTTCTTC. Supplemented by reference TRBV2 and TRBJ2-1, the full variable domain reads EPEVTQTPSHQVTQMGQEVILRCVPISNHLYFYWYRQILGQKVEFLVSFYNNEISEKSEIFDDQFSVERPDGSNFTLKIRSTKLEDSAMYFCASSPSGRAKNEQFFGPGTRLTVL.

This clone was seen a single time. This rearrangement joins TRBV7-3 to TRBJ2-3, with a possible D match to TRBD1 (5 bases). The CDR3 extends over 14 amino acids. The V end was cut by 1 base, the J end by 2 bases, with 7 bases between. Germline V gene sequence: CDR1 SGHTA, CDR2 FQGTGA. This CDR3 is CASSLIGATDTQYF. The CDR3 bases are TGTGCCAGCAGCTTAATAGGGGCCACAGATACGCAGTATTTT.

J is TRBJ2-1 and V is TRBV5-4, with 14 bases matching TRBD2. This CDR3 is built from 15 residues. J gave up 5 bases and V 4 bases, and 2 bases lay outside the gene matches. Germline lookup yields CDR1 SGHNT and CDR2 YYREEE (reference sequence). The DNA of the CDR3 is TGTGCCAGCAGCGGGGGACTAGCGGGAGACAATGAGCAGTTCTTC. Encoded protein: CASSGGLAGDNEQFF.

The rearrangement uses TRBV5-1 and TRBJ2-3, with TRBD1 identical over 10 bases. The CDR3 extends over 15 amino acids. Per the germline V gene, CDR1 is SGHRS and CDR2 is YFSETQ. The J segment lost 4 bases and the V segment lost 4 bases, leaving 6 bases of the junction unmatched. CDR3 DNA: TGCGCCAGCAGCGCCGGGACAGGGGTTTCAGATACGCAGTATTTT. It yields the protein CASSAGTGVSDTQYF.

The rearrangement links TRBV2 to TRBJ2-5; 7 nucleotides line up with TRBD2. Germline CDR1 reads SNHLY; CDR2 reads FYNNEI. V trimming: 3 bases; J trimming: 5 bases; junction bases outside the gene matches: 9. This CDR3 comprises 15 residues. The CDR3, as DNA: TGTGCCAGCAGTGAGATCGGCGGGAGAAGGGAGACCCAGTACTTC. Translated, it gives CASSEIGGRRETQYF.

V usage is TRBV11-2 and J usage is TRBJ2-1; TRBD2 matches at 8 bases. The CDR3 spans 19 residues. In germline, CDR1 is SGHAT, CDR2 FQNNGV. The V segment lost 3 bases and the J segment 2 bases; nucleotides outside the gene matches: 15. CDR3 sequence: CASSFPPAGGIGTYNEQFF. The CDR3 nucleotides are TGTGCCAGCAGCTTTCCACCGGCGGGAGGTATTGGGACCTACAATGAGCAGTTCTTC.

This chain links TRBV4-1 with TRBJ1-1, with D possibly matching TRBD1 (6 bases). From germline, CDR1 is MGHRA and CDR2 YSYEKL. The ends were cut back, 2 bases at V and 3 bases at J, with 10 bases in the middle. The CDR3 is 14 amino acids. In DNA form, the CDR3 reads TGCGCCAGCAGCCAAAGAGGGGGTTACACTGAAGCTTTCTTT. Translated, it gives CASSQRGGYTEAFF.

The J gene is TRBJ1-1, the V gene TRBV7-2; D perhaps matches TRBD1 (6 bases). The CDR3 contains 14 residues. Germline V gene sequence: CDR1 SGHTA, CDR2 FQGNSA. Trimming left V 5 bases short and J 3 bases short, with 13 bases between. DNA of the CDR3: TGTGCCAGCAGCCCAAGGGGGGGCCACACTGAAGCTTTCTTT. Residues: CASSPRGGHTEAFF.

The chain carries TRBV19 and TRBJ1-2; 8 nucleotides align to TRBD1. J lost 0 bases, V lost 3 bases, and 3 bases had no gene match. CDR1 and CDR2 from the germline V gene are LNHDA and SQIVND (reference sequence). The CDR3 extends over 15 amino acids. The CDR3 DNA reads TGTGCCAGTAGTATGGGACAGGCCCCTAACTATGGCTACACCTTC. This translates into CASSMGQAPNYGYTF.

V and J are TRBV30 and TRBJ2-7; no clear D gene. V was cut by 4 bases and J by 5 bases, with 12 bases left in between. The length of the CDR3 is 12 residues. Looked up from germline, CDR1 is GTSNPN and CDR2 is SVGIG (reference sequence). The CDR3 protein is CAWKENSHEQYF. CDR3 sequence (DNA): TGTGCCTGGAAGGAGAATTCCCACGAGCAGTACTTC.

In DNA, the CDR3 is TGTGCCACCAGTGATTGCCATAGACAGGGGGTTACACCCCTCCACTTT. This codes for CATSDCHRQGVTPLHF. The chain recombines TRBV24-1 with TRBJ1-6, with TRBD1 identical over 9 bases. This CDR3 has 16 residues. Losses at the gene ends were 2 bases for V and 11 bases for J; bases not matched to a gene: 9. Germline V gene data show CDR1 as KGHDR and CDR2 as SFDVKD.

This chain connects TRBV2 to TRBJ2-5; a weak D match, TRBD2 (6 bases). Trimming shortened V by 5 bases and J by 4 bases, and 17 bases separated the two germline ends. The CDR3 is made up of 15 amino acids. Germline V gives CDR1 SNHLY, CDR2 FYNNEI. The CDR3 loop reads CASSSAGLTLETQYF. The CDR3 DNA reads as TGTGCCAGCAGTTCGGCCGGACTAACTTTAGAGACCCAGTACTTC.

The chain uses TRBV18 and TRBJ1-1; D remains unclear. The germline V gene encodes CDR1 KGHSH and CDR2 LQKENI. There are 14 residues in the CDR3. V was shortened by 0 bases and J by 7 bases, with 12 bases between the two germline ends. The DNA of the CDR3 is TGTGCCAGCTCACCACCGGCCCTAACAGTTGAAGCTTTCTTT. Translating it yields CASSPPALTVEAFF.

The genes are TRBV24-1 and TRBJ2-1; 12 bases map to TRBD2. J lost 8 bases, V lost 2 bases, and 15 bases had no gene match. Germline CDR1 reads KGHDR; CDR2 reads SFDVKD. This CDR3 spans 19 amino acids. The CDR3 sequence: CATSDSRTSGTQKFDEQFF. The CDR3 DNA follows: TGTGCCACCAGTGATTCCCGGACTAGCGGGACACAGAAGTTCGATGAGCAGTTCTTC.

This clone was seen ten or more times. The V and J genes are TRBV11-2 and TRBJ2-7, with D perhaps matching TRBD1 (6 bases). This CDR3 has 15 residues. Germline CDR1 and CDR2: SGHAT and FQNNGV. V was trimmed by 5 bases and J by 1 base, leaving 15 bases between them. CDR3 bases: TGTGCCAGCAGCGTACAAAGGGGGATGTCCTACGAGCAGTACTTC. Translated, it gives CASSVQRGMSYEQYF. The variable domain in full, completed from reference TRBV11-2 and TRBJ2-7, reads EAGVAQSPRYKIIEKRQSVAFWCNPISGHATLYWYQQILGQGPKLLIQFQNNGVVDDSQLPKDRFSAERLKGVDSTLKIQPAKLEDSAVYLCASSVQRGMSYEQYFGPGTRLTVT.

The rearrangement links TRBV2 to TRBJ2-4, with D possibly TRBD1 on 5 matching bases. Germline CDR1 and CDR2: SNHLY and FYNNEI. Trimming took 8 bases from V and 2 from J, leaving 10 bases between them. The length of the CDR3 is 13 residues. CDR3 sequence (DNA): TGTGCCAGCGGTGGGGCACCCAAAAACATTCAGTACTTC. It codes for CASGGAPKNIQYF. The full variable domain, its missing parts supplied by reference TRBV2 and TRBJ2-4, is EPEVTQTPSHQVTQMGQEVILRCVPISNHLYFYWYRQILGQKVEFLVSFYNNEISEKSEIFDDQFSVERPDGSNFTLKIRSTKLEDSAMYFCASGGAPKNIQYFGAGTRLSVL.

The gene calls are TRBV7-9 and TRBJ2-7; 7 positions agree with TRBD1. In germline, CDR1 is SEHNR, CDR2 FQNEAQ (reference sequence). Trimming at V came to 4 bases and at J to 2 bases, leaving 5 bases not matched to a gene. The CDR3 totals 14 residues. The CDR3 protein is CASSYRDRAYEQYF. CDR3 in DNA: TGTGCCAGCAGCTACAGGGACAGAGCCTACGAGCAGTACTTC.

This clone was seen a few times. V gene TRBV4-3 combines with J gene TRBJ2-1, with TRBD1 identical over 8 bases. CDR3 length equals 16 residues. CDR1 and CDR2 from the germline V gene are LGHNA and YSLEER. The J segment lost 2 bases and the V segment lost 1 base, leaving 4 bases of the junction unmatched. The CDR3, as DNA: TGCGCCAGCAGCCAAGCTCGGACAGGGACCTACAATGAGCAGTTCTTC. Translating gives CASSQARTGTYNEQFF.

CDR3 in DNA: TGCGCCAGCAGGGAGGATCCGGGAGGCCTATACAATGAGCAGTTCTTC. This sequence encodes CASREDPGGLYNEQFF. V is TRBV10-2 and J is TRBJ2-1; 7 nucleotides agree with TRBD2. The germline V gene encodes CDR1 WSHSY and CDR2 SAAADI. The CDR3 length is 16 residues. With V trimmed by 6 bases and J by 4 bases, 12 bases remained unmatched.

The rearrangement links TRBV20-1 to TRBJ2-7; 7 bases agree with TRBD2. The CDR3 is 15 amino acids. In germline, CDR1 is DFQATT, CDR2 SNEGSKA (reference sequence). Germline trimming cut 6 bases from V and 3 bases from J; bases unmatched to any gene: 14. CDR3 bases: TGCAGTGCGAGTTCAACCAGGGACTACAGCTACGAGCAGTACTTC. It translates to CSASSTRDYSYEQYF.

In DNA, the CDR3 is TGTGCCTGGAAGGACAGGCAAGAGACCCAGTACTTC. Translating gives CAWKDRQETQYF. This sequence joins TRBV30 and TRBJ2-5; TRBD1 matches 7 bases. Germline-derived CDR1 and CDR2 are GTSNPN and SVGIG (reference sequence). The length of the CDR3 is 12 residues. V lost 4 bases to trimming and J lost 2 bases; unmatched junction nucleotides: 1.

This chain connects TRBV28 to TRBJ1-6; no reliable D call. Trimming removed 7 bases at V and 8 bases at J, with 6 bases between. Germline assignment: CDR1 MDHEN and CDR2 SYDVKM. This CDR3 comprises 11 residues. CDR3 protein: CASNGDSPLHF. DNA for the CDR3: TGTGCCAGCAACGGGGATTCACCCCTCCACTTT. Using reference TRBV28 and TRBJ1-6 for the parts outside the CDR3, the full variable domain is DVKVTQSSRYLVKRTGEKVFLECVQDMDHENMFWYRQDPGLGLRLIYFSYDVKMKEKGDIPEGYSVSREKKERFSLILESASTNQTSMYLCASNGDSPLHFGNGTRLTVT.

This chain connects TRBV5-6 to TRBJ2-1, with TRBD1 identical over 7 bases. Trimming at V came to 4 bases and at J to 6 bases, leaving 4 bases not matched to a gene. This CDR3 spans 13 amino acids. Germline values: CDR1 SGHDT, CDR2 YYEEEE. CDR3 sequence reads: CASSLGTVNEQFF. The DNA of the CDR3 is TGTGCCAGCAGCCTAGGGACAGTCAATGAGCAGTTCTTC.

This sequence joins TRBV18 and TRBJ2-3; 13 bases map to TRBD2. This CDR3 comprises 16 residues. Trimming cost V 6 bases and J 2 bases; bases outside gene matches: 5. Germline-derived CDR1 and CDR2 are KGHSH and LQKENI. The CDR3 protein is CASSRLAGGPTDTQYF. The CDR3 DNA is TGTGCCAGCTCGCGACTAGCGGGAGGACCCACAGATACGCAGTATTTT.

The genes are TRBV5-1 and TRBJ1-1; D is possibly TRBD1 (5 bases). V lost 4 bases, J lost 4 bases, and 11 bases lay in between. The CDR3 is 13 amino acids. Germline CDR1 and CDR2: SGHRS and YFSETQ. CDR3 in DNA: TGCGCCAGCAGCCTCGTTCAGGGCACTGAAGCTTTCTTT. This gives the protein CASSLVQGTEAFF.

The gene calls are TRBV12-3 or TRBV12-4 and TRBJ1-2; D is undetermined. This CDR3 is 13 amino acids long. The ends were cut back, 5 bases at V and 4 bases at J, with 11 bases in the middle. CDR3 sequence (DNA): TGTGCCAGCAGTCCCACAGTCGTCTATGGCTACACCTTC. Its protein product is CASSPTVVYGYTF.

This sequence joins TRBV14 and TRBJ2-5; 11 bases are a match to TRBD2. V lost 4 bases to trimming and J lost 8 bases; unmatched junction nucleotides: 15. CDR1 and CDR2 (germline): SGHDN, FVKESK. There are 17 residues in the CDR3. CDR3 region: CASSPGRLAGMVGTQYF. CDR3 DNA sequence: TGTGCCAGCAGCCCTGGAAGACTAGCGGGGATGGTGGGAACCCAGTACTTC.